The 16 T cell receptor beta chains reported below all come from one sample, sequenced in a study of T cell repertoires and HLA-DP antigens. Libraries were prepared by immunoSEQ multiplex PCR; TCRdb keeps only in-frame clonotypes and omits some of them. Of roughly 120,000 clones listed, approximately 92% are singletons. Their antigen targets remain unknown. Sequenced material: CD4+ T cells from PBMCs. These receptors were collected from a young woman in good health and CMV-seronegative.

V and J are TRBV6-1 and TRBJ2-7; D is perhaps TRBD1 or TRBD2 (5 bases each). Germline CDR1 is MNHNS and CDR2 is SASEGT. Trimming removed 4 bases from V and 4 bases from J, with 14 bases in between. The CDR3 contains 14 residues. As DNA, the CDR3 is TGTGCCAGCAGTGCGGCCCTGGGACCGTACGAGCAGTACTTC. Protein: CASSAALGPYEQYF.

The V and J genes are TRBV7-9 and TRBJ2-4; D gene uncertain. Germline CDR1 SEHNR, CDR2 FQNEAQ (reference sequence). Trimming cost V 5 bases and J 0 bases, with 11 bases left between them. This CDR3 comprises 15 residues. In DNA, the CDR3 is TGTGCCAGCAGCCGAGACCTAATAGCCAAAAACATTCAGTACTTC. It translates to CASSRDLIAKNIQYF.

The chain carries TRBV4-3 and TRBJ1-4; a weak D match, TRBD1 (5 bases). The V gene lost 5 bases and the J gene lost 6 bases, with 16 bases spanning the gap. Germline values: CDR1 LGHNA, CDR2 YSLEER. The CDR3 has 15 residues. The DNA for the CDR3 is TGCGCCAGCAGCTTTGACCGGGACCTCTATGAAAAACTGTTTTTT. Amino acid sequence: CASSFDRDLYEKLFF.

The chain couples TRBV6-5 to TRBJ2-7; perhaps TRBD1 as D (6 bases). The CDR3 has 14 amino acids. Germline V gives CDR1 MNHEY, CDR2 SVGAGI. The germline V and J ends were trimmed by 5 bases and 0 bases, with 11 bases remaining between them. The CDR3 loop is CASSPETGSYEQYF. The CDR3 DNA reads as TGTGCCAGCAGTCCCGAGACAGGCTCCTACGAGCAGTACTTC.

This clone has only one observation. The V gene is TRBV19, the J gene TRBJ1-3; D remains unclear. The V gene lost 4 bases and the J gene lost 7 bases, with 14 bases spanning the gap. From germline, CDR1 is LNHDA and CDR2 SQIVND (reference sequence). The CDR3 has 14 amino acids. CDR3 DNA: TGTGCCAGTAGTACCGGGCCGCCCGGGAACACCATATATTTT. This gives the protein CASSTGPPGNTIYF.

V usage is TRBV18 and J usage is TRBJ1-5; TRBD1 agrees at 8 bases. The J segment lost 0 bases and the V segment lost 6 bases, leaving 4 bases of the junction unmatched. From germline, CDR1 is KGHSH and CDR2 LQKENI. This CDR3 has 15 residues. The CDR3 sequence: CASSVGQGSNQPQHF. In DNA form, the CDR3 reads TGTGCCAGCTCGGTCGGACAGGGTAGCAATCAGCCCCAGCATTTT. Supplemented by reference TRBV18 and TRBJ1-5, the full variable domain reads NAGVMQNPRHLVRRRGQEARLRCSPMKGHSHVYWYRQLPEEGLKFMVYLQKENIIDESGMPKERFSAEFPKEGPSILRIQQVVRGDSAAYFCASSVGQGSNQPQHFGDGTRLSIL.

The chain combines TRBV5-1 with TRBJ2-2; weak D call: TRBD2 (6 bases). With 2 bases removed from V and 0 bases from J, the gap between germline ends came to 11 bases. This CDR3 region has 16 residues. Germline CDR1 and CDR2: SGHRS and YFSETQ. As DNA, the CDR3 is TGCGCCAGCAGCTTCGGTGGGACTGCGAACACCGGGGAGCTGTTTTTT. This codes for CASSFGGTANTGELFF.

J is TRBJ2-1 and V is TRBV7-9, with D possibly called TRBD1 or TRBD2 (6 bases each). With 5 bases removed from V and 6 bases from J, the gap between germline ends came to 20 bases. In germline, CDR1 is SEHNR, CDR2 FQNEAQ (reference sequence). The CDR3 length is 16 residues. DNA for the CDR3: TGTGCCAGCAGCACCCGCTACAGGGTGGGGGGCAATGAGCAGTTCTTC. Amino acid sequence: CASSTRYRVGGNEQFF.

This chain connects TRBV25-1 to TRBJ1-1, with TRBD1 as a possible D gene (5 bases). The CDR3 has 15 residues. CDR1 and CDR2 (germline): MGHDK, SYGVNS. Trimming cost V 3 bases and J 2 bases, with 13 bases left between them. The DNA for the CDR3 is TGTGCCAGCAGTGAGCACGGGGGGGGAAACACTGAAGCTTTCTTT. Its translation is CASSEHGGGNTEAFF.

This chain uses TRBV28 with TRBJ2-7; no clear D gene. V was trimmed by 3 bases and J by 5 bases, leaving 5 bases between them. CDR1 is MDHEN, CDR2 SYDVKM, per germline. This CDR3 is 11 amino acids long. CDR3 residues: CASSFRDEQYF. DNA of the CDR3: TGTGCCAGCAGTTTTCGGGACGAGCAGTACTTC.

This chain connects TRBV6-1 to TRBJ2-7; maybe TRBD2 (6 bases). Trimming removed 1 base from V and 1 base from J, with 8 bases in between. This CDR3 has 14 residues. CDR1 is MNHNS, CDR2 SASEGT, per germline. The chain's CDR3 is CASSEGGGSYEQYF. The DNA of the CDR3 is TGTGCCAGCAGTGAAGGTGGGGGGTCCTACGAGCAGTACTTC.

CDR3 sequence reads: CASSSGGTSNQPQHF. The CDR3 nucleotides read TGTGCCAGCAGTTCCGGAGGGACTAGCAATCAGCCCCAGCATTTT. The chain joins TRBV6-5 to TRBJ1-5; D possibly corresponds to TRBD1 (5 bases). The CDR3 sequence is 15 residues long. V was cut by 4 bases and J by 0 bases, with 10 bases left in between. The germline CDR1 and CDR2 sequences are MNHEY and SVGAGI.

The chain is built from TRBV11-1 and TRBJ1-2, with 10 bases matching TRBD1. CDR1 is SGHAT, CDR2 FQDESV, per germline (reference sequence). The length of the CDR3 is 15 residues. After removal of 4 bases from V and 5 bases from J, the junction contained 7 bases not matched to a gene. This chain's CDR3 is CASSSRDRGVYGYTF. DNA for the CDR3: TGTGCCAGCAGCTCCCGGGACAGGGGAGTTTATGGCTACACCTTC.

The chain has TRBV28 and TRBJ2-2, with D maybe TRBD1 (5 bases). CDR3 length: 15 residues. Between the trimmed V and J ends, which lost 3 bases and 6 bases, there was a span of 14 bases. CDR1 and CDR2 (germline): MDHEN, SYDVKM. The CDR3 DNA follows: TGTGCCAGCAGTTTTCAGGGAATAGGCGCCGGGGAGCTGTTTTTT. Protein: CASSFQGIGAGELFF.

The chain uses TRBV6-1 and TRBJ2-7, with D tentatively TRBD1 or TRBD2 (7 bases each). V lost 8 bases, J lost 6 bases, and 20 bases lay in between. The CDR3 contains 14 residues. Germline CDR1 and CDR2: MNHNS and SASEGT. The CDR3 sequence is CASRGAGGGSEQYV. As DNA, the CDR3 is TGTGCCAGCCGAGGAGCAGGGGGGGGGTCCGAGCAGTACGTC.

This clone has more than one count but fewer than ten. The rearrangement links TRBV11-3 to TRBJ2-2; a possible D gene is TRBD2 (6 bases). Germline values: CDR1 SGHNT, CDR2 YENEEA. This CDR3 region has 14 residues. V dropped 3 bases and J dropped 6 bases, with 11 bases sitting between them. The CDR3 DNA reads TGTGCCAGCAGCTTGGGACTCCTCTCCGGGGAGCTGTTTTTT. It encodes CASSLGLLSGELFF.